The T cell receptor (beta chain) described here comes from a study of T cell repertoires in cytomegalovirus infection. Study summary: Public TCR beta signatures marked donors with CMV infection and the matching HLA.

TCRdb recomputed calls from the reads with MiXCR, one row per CDR3 protein. Of 120,000 to 150,000 distinct CDR3 sequences in the sample, 5.5% to 8% are singletons; the top ten hold approximately 18%. Study-level findings and limits: Dominant in the ex vivo response were TCR beta clonotypes restricted by HLA-C and specific for CMV. Cumulative frequency of public TCR beta families picked out carriers of CMV plus the relevant HLA.

This clonotype was seen at least ten times. Its cognate antigen is unknown. Germline CDR1 SEHNR, CDR2 FQNEAQ (reference sequence). V was clipped by 5 bases and J by 4 bases; unmatched bases: 5. The CDR3 is 14 amino acids. The rearrangement links TRBV7-9 to TRBJ2-1; 7 bases match TRBD1. The specimen was PBMCs. This receptor was identified in a human donor in good health (CMV status not recorded). Some clones in this sample may be carry-over from other donors' samples. CDR3 DNA sequence: TGTGCCAGCAGCCCCGGGACAGAATACAATGAGCAGTTCTTC. Amino acids: CASSPGTEYNEQFF.